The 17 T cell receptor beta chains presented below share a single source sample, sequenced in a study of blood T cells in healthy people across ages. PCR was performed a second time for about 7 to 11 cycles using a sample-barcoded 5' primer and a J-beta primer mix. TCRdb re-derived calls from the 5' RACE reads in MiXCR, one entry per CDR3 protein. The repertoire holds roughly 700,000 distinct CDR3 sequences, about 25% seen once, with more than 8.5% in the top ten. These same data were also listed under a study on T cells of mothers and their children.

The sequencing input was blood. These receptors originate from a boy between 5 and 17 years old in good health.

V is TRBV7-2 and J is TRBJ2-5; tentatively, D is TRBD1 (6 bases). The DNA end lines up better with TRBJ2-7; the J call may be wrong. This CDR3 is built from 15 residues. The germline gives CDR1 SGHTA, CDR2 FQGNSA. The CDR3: CASSKAGTHIYEQYF. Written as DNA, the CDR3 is TGTGCCAGCAGCAAAGCCGGGACACACATCTACGAGCAGTACTTC.

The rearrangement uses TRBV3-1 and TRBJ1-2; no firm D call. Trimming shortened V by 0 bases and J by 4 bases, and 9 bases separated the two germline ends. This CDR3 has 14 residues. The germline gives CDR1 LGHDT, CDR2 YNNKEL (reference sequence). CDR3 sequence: CASSQEAAGYGYTF. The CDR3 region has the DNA TGTGCCAGCAGCCAAGAGGCGGCAGGCTATGGCTACACCTTC.

CDR3 in amino acids: CASSPRTSNPAYEQYF. CDR3 in DNA: TGTGCCAGCAGCCCCCGTACTAGTAACCCTGCCTACGAGCAGTACTTC. The chain recombines TRBV28 with TRBJ2-7; maybe TRBD2 (5 bases). The CDR3 has 16 residues. The V gene's germline CDR1 is MDHEN and CDR2 SYDVKM. V was shortened by 6 bases and J by 2 bases, with 20 bases between the two germline ends. Filled out from reference TRBV28 and TRBJ2-7, the complete variable domain reads DVKVTQSSRYLVKRTGEKVFLECVQDMDHENMFWYRQDPGLGLRLIYFSYDVKMKEKGDIPEGYSVSREKKERFSLILESASTNQTSMYLCASSPRTSNPAYEQYFGPGTRLTVT.

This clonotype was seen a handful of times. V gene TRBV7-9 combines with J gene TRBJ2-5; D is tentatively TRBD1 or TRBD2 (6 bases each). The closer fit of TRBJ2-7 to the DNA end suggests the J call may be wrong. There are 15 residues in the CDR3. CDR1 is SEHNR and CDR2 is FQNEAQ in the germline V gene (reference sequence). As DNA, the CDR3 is TGTGCCAGCAGCTTACACCGGGGGCTTGACTACGAGCAGTACTTC. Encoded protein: CASSLHRGLDYEQYF.

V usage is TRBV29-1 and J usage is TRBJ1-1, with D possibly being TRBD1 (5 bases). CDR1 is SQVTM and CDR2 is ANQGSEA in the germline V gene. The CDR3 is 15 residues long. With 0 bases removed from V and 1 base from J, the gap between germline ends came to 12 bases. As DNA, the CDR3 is TGCAGCGTTGAAGATCATGGGGGGAGGAACACTGAAGCTTTCTTT. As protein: CSVEDHGGRNTEAFF.

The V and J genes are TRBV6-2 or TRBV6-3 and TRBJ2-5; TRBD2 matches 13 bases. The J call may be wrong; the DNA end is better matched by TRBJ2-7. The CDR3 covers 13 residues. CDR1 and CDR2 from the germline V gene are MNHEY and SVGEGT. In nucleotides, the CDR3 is TGTGCCAGCAGCCGACTAGCGGGAGGCGAGCAGTACTTC. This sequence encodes CASSRLAGGEQYF.

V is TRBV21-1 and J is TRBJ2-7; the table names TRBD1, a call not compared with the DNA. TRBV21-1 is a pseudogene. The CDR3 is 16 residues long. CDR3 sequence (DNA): TGTGCCAGCAGCAACCCGGGGAGCGGGGGCCCCTACGAGCAGTACTTC. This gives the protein CASSNPGSGGPYEQYF.

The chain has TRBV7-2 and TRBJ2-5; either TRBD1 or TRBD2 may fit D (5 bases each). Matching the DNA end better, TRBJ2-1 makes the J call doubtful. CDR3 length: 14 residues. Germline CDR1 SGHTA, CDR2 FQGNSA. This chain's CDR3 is CASSTPGRHNEQFF. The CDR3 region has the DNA TGTGCCAGCAGTACACCGGGACGGCACAATGAGCAGTTCTTC.

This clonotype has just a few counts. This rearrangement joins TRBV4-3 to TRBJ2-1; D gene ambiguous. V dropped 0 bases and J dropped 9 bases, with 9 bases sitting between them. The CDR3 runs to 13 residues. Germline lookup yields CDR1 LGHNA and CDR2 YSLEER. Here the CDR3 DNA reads TGCGCCAGCAGCCAAGATAAGGAGCTTGAGCAGTTCTTC. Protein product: CASSQDKELEQFF.

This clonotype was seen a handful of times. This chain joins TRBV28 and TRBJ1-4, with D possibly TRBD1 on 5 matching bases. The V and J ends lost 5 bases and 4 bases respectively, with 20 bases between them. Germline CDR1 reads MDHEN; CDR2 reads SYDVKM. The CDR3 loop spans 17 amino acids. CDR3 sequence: CASSRMPRDGNNEKLFF. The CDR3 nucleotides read TGTGCCAGCAGTCGCATGCCCCGGGACGGAAATAATGAAAAACTGTTTTTT.

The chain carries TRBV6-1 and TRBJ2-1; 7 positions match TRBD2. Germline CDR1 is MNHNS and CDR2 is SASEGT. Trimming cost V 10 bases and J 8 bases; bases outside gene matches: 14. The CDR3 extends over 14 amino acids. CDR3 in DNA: TGTGCCACTCGGGTGGGAGGGCCGCGGGATGAGCAGTTCTTC. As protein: CATRVGGPRDEQFF.

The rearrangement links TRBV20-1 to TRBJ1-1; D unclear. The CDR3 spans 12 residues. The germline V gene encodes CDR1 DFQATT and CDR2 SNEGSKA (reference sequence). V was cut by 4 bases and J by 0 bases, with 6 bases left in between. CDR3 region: CSAIRVNTEAFF. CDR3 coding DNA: TGCAGTGCTATTCGGGTGAACACTGAAGCTTTCTTT.

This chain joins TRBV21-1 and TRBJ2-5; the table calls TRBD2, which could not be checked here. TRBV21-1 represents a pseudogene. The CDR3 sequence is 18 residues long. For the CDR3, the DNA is TGTGCCAGCAGCAAAGAGGGACTAGCGGGGGTTTACCAAGAGACCCAGTACTTC. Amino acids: CASSKEGLAGVYQETQYF.

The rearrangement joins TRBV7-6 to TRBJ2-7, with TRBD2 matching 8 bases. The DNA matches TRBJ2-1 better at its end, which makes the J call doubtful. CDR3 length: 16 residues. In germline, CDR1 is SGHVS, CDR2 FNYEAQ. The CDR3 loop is CASSSRPGGGNNEQFF. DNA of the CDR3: TGTGCCAGCAGCTCTAGGCCGGGAGGGGGGAACAATGAGCAGTTCTTC.

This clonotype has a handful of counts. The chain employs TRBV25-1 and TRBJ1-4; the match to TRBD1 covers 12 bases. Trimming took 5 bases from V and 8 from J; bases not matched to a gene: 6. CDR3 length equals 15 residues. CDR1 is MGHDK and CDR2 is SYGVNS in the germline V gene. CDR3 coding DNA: TGTGCCAGCAGTAACCGGGACAGGGGGCAAGAAAAACTGTTTTTT. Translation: CASSNRDRGQEKLFF.

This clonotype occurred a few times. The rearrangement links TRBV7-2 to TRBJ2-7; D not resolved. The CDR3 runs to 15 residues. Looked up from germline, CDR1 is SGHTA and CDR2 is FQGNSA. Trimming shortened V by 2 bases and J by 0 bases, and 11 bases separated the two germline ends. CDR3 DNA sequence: TGTGCCAGCAGCTTATCCCCGGGCCCCTCCTACGAGCAGTACTTC. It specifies CASSLSPGPSYEQYF.

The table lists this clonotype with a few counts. CDR3 amino acids: CASSSQGPPETQYF. In nucleotides, the CDR3 is TGTGCCAGCAGCTCGCAGGGTCCGCCGGAGACCCAGTACTTC. This chain joins TRBV7-2 and TRBJ2-5, with a possible D match to TRBD1 (5 bases). Between the trimmed V and J ends, which lost 4 bases and 5 bases, there was a span of 14 bases. This CDR3 spans 14 amino acids. Germline CDR1 reads SGHTA; CDR2 reads FQGNSA.